The T cell receptor (beta chain) described here comes from a study of blood T cells in healthy people across ages. V lost 5 bases to trimming and J lost 1 base, with 11 bases between them. Germline V gives CDR1 MGHRA, CDR2 YSYEKL. The CDR3 contains 14 residues. A second PCR, run for roughly 7 to 11 cycles, used a sample-barcoded 5' primer plus a J-beta primer mix. TCRdb reprocessed the 5' RACE reads with MiXCR, giving one entry per CDR3 protein. The sample contains hundreds of thousands of distinct CDR3 sequences, about 53% of which appear only once. The origin of this receptor is a man aged 60-69 years in good health. The chain couples TRBV4-1 to TRBJ2-5, with D uncertain. Input material: blood. The CDR3 region is CASSKVGSQETQYF. CDR3 DNA: TGCGCCAGCAGCAAAGTGGGCAGCCAAGAGACCCAGTACTTC.